This record looks at one T cell receptor beta chain sequence and its context. The antigen it recognizes is unknown. Within one base of it there is no much larger clone, and no base qualities were kept. Taken with the paper, the label for time point translates to: about 28 days (+/-7) after the second vaccine dose. AZD1222 recipients with second doses at about 4 weeks or about 12 weeks were pooled, because spike-specific TCR depth and breadth did not differ between schedules. The vaccinee samples were drawn from two UK trials, COV001 and COV002, one of which was a single-blind randomized controlled phase 2/3 trial testing AZD1222 (ChAdOx1 nCoV-19) in healthy adults. Trial participant PBMC samples were collected at day 0 and day 28 after the second dose for TCRbeta chain sequencing. This sample stems from a study of T cell responses to AZD1222 COVID-19 vaccine (dated by TCRdb to about 2021). Context from the whole study: TCR sequencing covered 233 trial participants: roughly 200 given two doses of AZD1222 and 26 given two doses of MenACWY control vaccine. Trial participants were enrolled by age into 18-55, 56-69 and 70-plus year subgroups, with roughly 160, 29 and 62 TCR-sequenced participants respectively. The paper as a whole reports these results and caveats: Most participants were white British and females outnumbered males, and the authors suggested that clonal diversity may have been underestimated. Spike-specific TCR breadth and depth rose significantly after two AZD1222 doses compared with day 0 and with MenACWY recipients. Nearly half of unique spike-specific TCRs reportedly recognized epitopes outside regions mutated in the B.1.351 and B.1.1.7 variants. CD4 TCRs associated with the vaccine covered the entire spike protein, and the dominant responses were in regions 160-218 and 743-854. In the small 56-69-year group, the increase in depth fell short of significance, most likely because of low power. Only a handful of AZD1222 recipients were SARS-CoV-2 seropositive at baseline, limiting conclusions about previously exposed vaccinees. Because no day 14 peak-response samples were available, the repertoires could be characterized only after the peak T cell response.

The CDR3 regions of human TCRbeta chains were analyzed by immunosequencing. On the authors' methods: Repertoire TCRs were matched against a reference library of SARS-CoV-2-specific TCRs generated with the MIRA antigen-specificity platform. Breadth meant the fraction of unique TCRs that were SARS-CoV-2-associated, whereas depth meant the fraction of total T cells that were SARS-CoV-2-associated. Using the MIRA data, each spike-specific TCR was mapped to the spike region that the TCR reacts to and placed in a CD4 or CD8 class. Log10-transformed breadth and depth values were compared by one-way ANOVA with Sidak's multiple comparisons tests. The immuneACCESS repertoire file appears here via TCRdb, limited to in-frame rearrangements. These files lack a portion of the clones; in checked studies, under half of the deficit traces to unresolved V genes, and the cause of the others is not known. V, J and clone size reflect that table, while D and trimming were determined from the DNA. The sample table shows some 70,000 clones, and roughly 80% are seen once. The top ten clones comprise roughly an eighth of the sample.

V ends up 0 bases short and J 4 bases short, with an unmatched junction base count of 15. The CDR3 goes from the cysteine to the phenylalanine over 18 residues. This entry keeps only the CDR3 DNA: 54 bases, framed from base 1. The germline V gene encodes CDR1 SGHNT and CDR2 YYREEE (reference sequence). The rearranged segments are TRBV5-4 and TRBJ2-7; 8 nucleotides in the junction match TRBD1. The material sequenced was peripheral blood, taken 28 days after the second AZD1222 dose. The TCR originated in an adult who received the AZD1222 COVID-19 vaccine. The nucleotides are TGTGCCAGCAGCTTGGGATTGCTCGGGCAGGGGGCCCTATACGAGCAGTACTTC. Its protein is CASSLGLLGQGALYEQYF.